Following are 4 T cell receptor beta chains from one sample sequenced in a study of shared clonotypes between healthy human individuals. The method was immunoSEQ multiplex PCR; TCRdb's version includes in-frame clones alone and lacks a portion of them. This sample has roughly 660,000 clones; less than 95% occur once, and the top ten carry about 34%. The specimen was memory CD8+ T cells from PBMCs. Specified subset: CD45RO+ cells pooled with CCR7-negative TemRA cells. These receptors were collected from a young man in good health. Some clones in this sample may be carry-over from other donors' samples.

J is TRBJ1-1 and V is TRBV7-9; D is unresolved. The CDR3 extends over 15 amino acids. Per the germline V gene, CDR1 is SEHNR and CDR2 is FQNEAQ (reference sequence). The germline V and J ends were trimmed by 1 base and 11 bases, with 20 bases remaining between them. Written as DNA, the CDR3 is TGTGCCAGCAGCTTAGGGGCTGACGGCTCGCGTATCGCTTTCTTT. This sequence encodes CASSLGADGSRIAFF.

This clone appeared a few times. The V call is TRBV19, the J call TRBJ1-1, with no clear D. Germline CDR1 LNHDA, CDR2 SQIVND (reference sequence). V shed 7 bases and J shed 1 base, with 10 bases lying between them. The CDR3 spans 13 residues. CDR3 nucleotides: TGTGCCAGTACCATCACAGCGAACACTGAAGCTTTCTTT. Translating gives CASTITANTEAFF.

A single count supports this clone. The chain carries TRBV27 and TRBJ2-1; D is unclear. Germline lookup yields CDR1 MNHEY and CDR2 SMNVEV (reference sequence). Between the trimmed V and J ends, which lost 2 bases and 4 bases, there was a span of 15 bases. This CDR3 is 16 amino acids long. Here the CDR3 DNA reads TGTGCCAGCAGTTTAAGACTCCCCTCGTATTACAATGAGCAGTTCTTC. Amino acids: CASSLRLPSYYNEQFF.

The chain couples TRBV5-5 to TRBJ2-7; D gene ambiguous. The V and J ends lost 0 bases and 0 bases respectively, with 13 bases between them. Per germline, CDR1 SGHKS and CDR2 YYEKEE (reference sequence). The CDR3 sequence is 16 residues long. The CDR3 DNA reads TGTGCCAGCAGCTTGGGGCGAGAGGCGAGCTCCTACGAGCAGTACTTC. Translation gives CASSLGREASSYEQYF.